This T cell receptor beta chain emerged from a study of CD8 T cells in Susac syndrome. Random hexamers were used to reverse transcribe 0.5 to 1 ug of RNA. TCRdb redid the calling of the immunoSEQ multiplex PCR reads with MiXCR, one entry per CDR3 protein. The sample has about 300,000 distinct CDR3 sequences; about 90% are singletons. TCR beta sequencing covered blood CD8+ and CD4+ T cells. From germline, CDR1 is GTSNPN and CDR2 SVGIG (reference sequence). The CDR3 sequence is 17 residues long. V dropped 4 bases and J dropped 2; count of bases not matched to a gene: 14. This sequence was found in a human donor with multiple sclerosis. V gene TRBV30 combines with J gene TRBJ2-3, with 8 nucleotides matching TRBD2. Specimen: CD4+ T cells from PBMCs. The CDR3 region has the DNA TGTGCCTGGACCGCCGGAGCGGGGGCCCCCCCCACAGATACGCAGTATTTT. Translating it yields CAWTAGAGAPPTDTQYF.